Listed here is a single T cell receptor (beta chain). The data were taken from a study of blood T cell repertoires in COVID-19. Study summary: T cells, B-cell-depleted T cells, or PBMCs supplied cDNA or gDNA.

In the study's own analysis: Amplification of reference gene primers was used by the study to estimate nucleated cell counts. TCRdb's table, derived via immunoSEQ multiplex PCR, lists solely in-frame clones and lacks some. The DNA was the basis for D and trimming; V, J and clone size are from that table. The sample contains 140,000 to 150,000 clones, around 82% of which appear only once. The sequence came from a human donor in a cohort sampled during active COVID-19. Sequencing used peripheral blood.

As DNA, the CDR3 is TGTGCCACCAGTGATTTAACCGGGAACTATGGCTACACCTTC. Translated, it gives CATSDLTGNYGYTF. This chain uses TRBV24-1 with TRBJ1-2; D is unresolved. The germline V and J ends were trimmed by 1 base and 2 bases, with 7 bases remaining between them. Germline V lookup: CDR1 KGHDR, CDR2 SFDVKD. This CDR3 is built from 14 residues.